This record concerns one T cell receptor beta chain sequence. Its antigen is not known. This entry belongs to a study of cytomegalovirus exposure and HLA in healthy donors. Study observations and caveats: Under in vitro conditions, a few CMV-associated chains were confirmed as specific for CMV antigens.

The V segment lost 7 bases and the J segment 7 bases; nucleotides outside the gene matches: 13. CDR1 and CDR2 from the germline V gene are GTSNPN and SVGIG (reference sequence). The CDR3 runs 16 residues. Measured with immunoSEQ multiplex PCR; TCRdb has only the in-frame clones, and not every one. The sample contains over 100,000 clones, 85% to 90% of which appear only once. This TCR was sampled from a young woman in good health and CMV-seropositive. Sequenced sample: PBMCs. J is TRBJ2-2 and V is TRBV30, with 12 bases identical to TRBD2. The chain's CDR3 is CASLTSGREGSGELFF. The CDR3 DNA follows: TGTGCCTCATTGACTAGCGGGAGAGAAGGTAGCGGGGAGCTGTTTTTT.